The 11 T cell receptor beta chains in this list originate from one sample, sequenced in a study of cytomegalovirus exposure and HLA in healthy donors listed by TCRdb under 2017. Library method: the immunoSEQ multiplex PCR assay. For the multiplex PCR, a mixture combining 60 forward primers for TCR Vbeta segments and 13 reverse primers for TCR Jbeta segments was used. In its TCRdb copy, this immuneACCESS table keeps in-frame sequences only and misses some clones. Where compared with another copy, unresolved V genes explain less than half of these, and the others have no known cause. This sample gives over 100,000 clones in total; approximately 65% of them show up just once. 1.5% of the sample is in the top ten clones. The specimen was PBMCs. The receptor source for this set is a man aged 18 to 29 in good health and CMV-seronegative.

This clone has a single count. This sequence joins TRBV19 and TRBJ1-5, with D unresolved. Germline loops: CDR1 LNHDA, CDR2 SQIVND (reference sequence). Deletions cut 8 bases from V and 3 bases from J, with 8 bases between. The length of the CDR3 is 12 residues. CDR3 coding DNA: TGTGCCAGTGGCGACATCAATCAGCCCCAGCATTTT. It encodes CASGDINQPQHF.

The J gene is TRBJ2-5, the V gene TRBV7-2; 8 bases agree with TRBD1. The CDR3 loop spans 16 amino acids. CDR1 and CDR2 (germline): SGHTA, FQGNSA. V shed 5 bases, J shed 4 bases, and the junction held 12 bases outside the gene matches. The CDR3 DNA sequence: TGTGCCAGCAGCCTACACCAGGGGGCTTCTGCAGAGACCCAGTACTTC. Translating it yields CASSLHQGASAETQYF. The full variable domain, completed using reference TRBV7-2 and TRBJ2-5, is GAGVSQSPSNKVTEKGKDVELRCDPISGHTALYWYRQSLGQGLEFLIYFQGNSAPDKSGLPSDRFSAERTGGSVSTLTIQRTQQEDSAVYLCASSLHQGASAETQYFGPGTRLLVL.

This rearrangement joins TRBV2 to TRBJ2-5; 9 bases map to TRBD2. Germline CDR1 SNHLY, CDR2 FYNNEI. V lost 5 bases to trimming and J lost 5 bases; unmatched junction nucleotides: 6. This CDR3 contains 14 residues. In DNA form, the CDR3 reads TGTGCCAGCAGTCTAGCGGGGATTGGGGAGACCCAGTACTTC. This encodes CASSLAGIGETQYF.

The V gene is TRBV2, the J gene TRBJ2-5; TRBD1 matches at 9 bases. Germline loops: CDR1 SNHLY, CDR2 FYNNEI. Trimming at V came to 7 bases and at J to 8 bases, leaving 5 bases not matched to a gene. This CDR3 region has 12 residues. CDR3: CASIGQGRTQYF. CDR3 DNA: TGTGCCAGCATAGGACAGGGGCGAACCCAGTACTTC.

This clone was observed a handful of times. This sample also contains other DNA sequences that code for the same CDR3. The chain recombines TRBV27 with TRBJ2-2; possibly TRBD1 for D (6 bases). The CDR3 runs 11 residues. Looked up from germline, CDR1 is MNHEY and CDR2 is SMNVEV (reference sequence). Between the trimmed V and J ends, which lost 8 bases and 6 bases, there was a span of 7 bases. The DNA for the CDR3 is TGTGCCAGCGGGGGCTCCGGGGAGCTGTTTTTT. As protein: CASGGSGELFF.

The chain joins TRBV11-2 to TRBJ2-5, with TRBD2 as a possible D gene (6 bases). Trimming shortened V by 2 bases and J by 1 base, and 8 bases separated the two germline ends. The germline CDR1 and CDR2 sequences are SGHAT and FQNNGV. The CDR3 runs to 14 residues. This CDR3 reads CASSLWGVQETQYF. CDR3 sequence (DNA): TGTGCCAGCAGCTTATGGGGGGTCCAAGAGACCCAGTACTTC.

The chain recombines TRBV5-1 with TRBJ2-3; 11 positions agree with TRBD2. The CDR3 has 16 amino acids. Germline values: CDR1 SGHRS, CDR2 YFSETQ. V was clipped by 1 base and J by 2 bases; unmatched bases: 3. The CDR3 region has the DNA TGCGCCAGCAGCTTGCTTAGCGGGAGGGCCACAGATACGCAGTATTTT. Encoded protein: CASSLLSGRATDTQYF.

This rearrangement joins TRBV6-5 to TRBJ2-7, with D possibly matching TRBD2 (6 bases). Germline CDR1 and CDR2: MNHEY and SVGAGI. CDR3 length equals 16 residues. Trimming shortened V by 1 base and J by 3 bases, and 16 bases separated the two germline ends. The CDR3 is CASSYYVRGILYEQYF. For the CDR3, the DNA is TGTGCCAGCAGTTACTACGTCCGGGGGATCCTCTACGAGCAGTACTTC.

This clone was observed a few times. The genes are TRBV4-2 and TRBJ2-2; D perhaps matches TRBD2 (5 bases). Deletions cut 3 bases from V and 5 bases from J, with 13 bases between. CDR1 is LGHNA, CDR2 YNFKEQ, per germline. CDR3 size: 15 residues. The DNA of the CDR3 is TGTGCCAGCAGCCAGCGGGCAACTTCGACCGGGGAGCTGTTTTTT. Encoded protein: CASSQRATSTGELFF.

This clone was observed a few times. The chain combines TRBV2 with TRBJ2-7; TRBD2 is a possible D gene (6 bases). V was pared by 6 bases and J by 7 bases, with 16 bases between. CDR1 and CDR2 (germline): SNHLY, FYNNEI. The length of the CDR3 is 13 residues. The CDR3 bases are TGTGCCAGCAGCCGAGGAGGGGTATGGGAGCAGTACTTC. As protein: CASSRGGVWEQYF.

The chain carries TRBV19 and TRBJ2-5; TRBD2 might be the D (5 bases). With the DNA end fitting TRBJ2-7 better, the J assignment may be wrong. The V gene's germline CDR1 is LNHDA and CDR2 SQIVND (reference sequence). This CDR3 has 12 residues. Here the CDR3 DNA reads TGTGCCAGCCGGGGTCCCCTTTACGAGCAGTACTTC. It encodes CASRGPLYEQYF.